This T cell receptor beta chain was recovered during a study of cytomegalovirus exposure and HLA in healthy donors. It was with 60 Vbeta and 13 Jbeta primers that the PCR ran. The data were produced by immunoSEQ multiplex PCR, yet TCRdb's version contains in-frame clones alone and is incomplete. The profile shows tens of thousands of clones, 55% to 75% of them singletons. V lost 1 base to trimming and J lost 3 bases; unmatched junction nucleotides: 4. Germline CDR1 KGHSH, CDR2 LQKENI. The CDR3 sequence is 17 residues long. This TCR was sampled from a young woman in good health and CMV-seronegative. V gene TRBV18 combines with J gene TRBJ1-6, with 9 bases fitting TRBD1. Material: PBMCs. Here the CDR3 reads CASSPLPGQGYNSPLHF. DNA for the CDR3: TGTGCCAGCTCACCACTTCCGGGACAGGGCTATAATTCACCCCTCCACTTT.